The 30 T cell receptor beta chains reported below all come from one sample, sequenced in a study of a mutant IDH1 vaccine in newly diagnosed glioma. The antigens for these receptors are not known. The repertoire was sequenced with immunoSEQ multiplex PCR; TCRdb's copy has only in-frame clones and lacks some. The data contain approximately 82,000 clones, 85% to 90% of them singletons. Specified time point: week 23, last vaccination. Each dose of the vaccine consisted of 300 ug of mutant IDH1 20-mer peptide, with topical imiquimod. The sample in question was PBMCs, obtained from a glioma patient whose treatment included an IDH1 peptide vaccine. The receptor set was obtained from a woman between 45 and 60 years old with glioma.

The chain has TRBV30 and TRBJ1-5, with D perhaps TRBD1 (5 bases). The CDR3 loop spans 16 amino acids. The germline V gene has CDR1 GTSNPN and CDR2 SVGIG (reference sequence). V lost 0 bases to trimming and J lost 2 bases, with 14 bases between them. CDR3 in DNA: TGTGCCTGGAGTGTGGGACCCCCCGGGGGCAATCAGCCCCAGCATTTT. It specifies CAWSVGPPGGNQPQHF.

The chain couples TRBV4-1 to TRBJ2-7; tentatively, D is TRBD2 (7 bases). Trimming took off 4 bases at V and 5 bases at J, with 24 bases between the two ends. CDR1 MGHRA and CDR2 YSYEKL come from the germline V gene. The CDR3 contains 17 residues. The CDR3 bases are TGCGCCAGCAGCCGAACGGTGCGGAGGGGGACTAAACACGAGCAGTACTTC. Translating gives CASSRTVRRGTKHEQYF.

This clone appeared a few times. V usage is TRBV7-9 and J usage is TRBJ1-2; 7 bases map to TRBD1. The junction had 5 bases not matched to a gene; V was cut back by 5 bases and J by 2 bases. Germline V CDR1 and CDR2: SEHNR, FQNEAQ (reference sequence). CDR3 length equals 14 residues. The CDR3 loop is CASSATGTNYGYTF. The CDR3 bases are TGTGCCAGCAGCGCGACAGGGACCAACTATGGCTACACCTTC.

V gene TRBV19 combines with J gene TRBJ2-7; D may correspond to TRBD1 or TRBD2 (6 bases each). The CDR3 consists of 15 residues. Germline V gene data show CDR1 as LNHDA and CDR2 as SQIVND (reference sequence). The V gene lost 5 bases and the J gene lost 6 bases, with 20 bases spanning the gap. The CDR3 spells CASSPSPGATSEQYF. As DNA, the CDR3 is TGTGCCAGTAGTCCCTCCCCGGGGGCCACTTCCGAGCAGTACTTC.

This rearrangement joins TRBV6-6 to TRBJ2-7; 12 nucleotides align to TRBD2. J gave up 5 bases and V 4 bases, and 3 bases lay outside the gene matches. Germline assignment: CDR1 MNHNY and CDR2 SVGAGI (reference sequence). The CDR3 has 14 residues. CDR3 in amino acids: CASSSTSGSHEQYF. The CDR3 DNA reads as TGTGCCAGCAGTTCGACTAGCGGGAGCCACGAGCAGTACTTC.

The chain has TRBV5-1 and TRBJ2-1; 10 nucleotides match TRBD2. The V and J ends lost 6 bases and 6 bases, in that order; junction bases with no gene match: 3. From germline, CDR1 is SGHRS and CDR2 YFSETQ. The CDR3 is made up of 13 amino acids. The CDR3, as DNA: TGCGCCAGCATGTCTAGCGGGAGCAATGAGCAGTTCTTC. Its translation is CASMSSGSNEQFF.

The CDR3 is CASSHPAGLPKGSNQPQHF. In DNA, the CDR3 is TGCGCCAGCAGCCATCCCGCGGGACTTCCGAAAGGGAGCAATCAGCCCCAGCATTTT. The rearrangement links TRBV4-1 to TRBJ1-5; D perhaps matches TRBD1 (5 bases). This CDR3 is 19 amino acids long. Trimming pared 3 bases from V and 1 base from J, leaving 22 bases between. The germline V gene encodes CDR1 MGHRA and CDR2 YSYEKL.

The genes are TRBV7-9 and TRBJ2-1, with TRBD2 identical over 11 bases. V shed 0 bases and J 5 bases; nucleotides not matched to a gene: 6. The CDR3 spans 17 residues. The V gene's germline CDR1 is SEHNR and CDR2 FQNEAQ (reference sequence). Written as DNA, the CDR3 is TGTGCCAGCAGCTTAGCAACTAGCGGGAGTCCCCACAATGAGCAGTTCTTC. Amino acid sequence: CASSLATSGSPHNEQFF.

The chain employs TRBV28 and TRBJ2-1, with D maybe TRBD2 (6 bases). Trimming removed 5 bases from V and 9 bases from J, with 20 bases in between. The CDR3 covers 15 residues. Germline loops: CDR1 MDHEN, CDR2 SYDVKM. The CDR3 protein is CASSLWRDSRGEQFF. The DNA for the CDR3 is TGTGCCAGCAGTCTTTGGCGGGACTCAAGGGGTGAGCAGTTCTTC.

V is TRBV29-1 and J is TRBJ2-6, with D uncertain. The CDR3 is 15 amino acids. The germline CDR1 and CDR2 sequences are SQVTM and ANQGSEA. Trimming removed 1 base at V and 0 bases at J, with 7 bases between. CDR3 loop: CSVEGRSSGANVLTF. In nucleotides, the CDR3 is TGCAGCGTTGAAGGCCGGAGCTCTGGGGCCAACGTCCTGACTTTC.

The V call is TRBV30, the J call TRBJ2-2; maybe TRBD2 (5 bases). This CDR3 contains 14 residues. Germline V gene data show CDR1 as GTSNPN and CDR2 as SVGIG (reference sequence). V lost 1 base, J lost 5 bases, and 11 bases lay in between. The CDR3 DNA is TGTGCCTGGAGTGCGTTTAGCGTAACCGGGGAGCTGTTTTTT. It translates to CAWSAFSVTGELFF. The full variable domain, completed using reference TRBV30 and TRBJ2-2, is SQTIHQWPATLVQPVGSPLSLECTVEGTSNPNLYWYRQAAGRGLQLLFYSVGIGQISSEVPQNLSASRPQDRQFILSSKKLLLSDSGFYLCAWSAFSVTGELFFGEGSRLTVL.

The chain recombines TRBV7-6 with TRBJ2-6; no clear D. The ends were cut back, 2 bases at V and 5 bases at J, with 10 bases in the middle. Germline V gives CDR1 SGHVS, CDR2 FNYEAQ. The CDR3 consists of 15 residues. For the CDR3, the DNA is TGTGCCAGCAGCTTAATGGGAAGCAGGGCCAACGTCCTGACTTTC. It yields the protein CASSLMGSRANVLTF.

The chain links TRBV7-2 to TRBJ2-7; a possible D gene is TRBD1 (5 bases). Deletions cut 1 base from V and 2 bases from J, with 12 bases between. The CDR3 is 15 amino acids. In germline, CDR1 is SGHTA, CDR2 FQGNSA. CDR3 residues: CASSLEGSPAYEQYF. The CDR3 region has the DNA TGTGCCAGCAGCTTAGAGGGGTCACCAGCCTACGAGCAGTACTTC.

In this sample, this clone turned up a few times. This rearrangement joins TRBV4-1 to TRBJ1-1, with a weak D call TRBD1 (6 bases). Germline CDR1 MGHRA, CDR2 YSYEKL. The length of the CDR3 is 16 residues. The V end was cut by 2 bases, the J end by 0 bases, with 13 bases between. The CDR3 nucleotides are TGCGCCAGCAGCCAAAATCCCGGACAGATGAACACTGAAGCTTTCTTT. Protein: CASSQNPGQMNTEAFF.

The chain links TRBV7-9 to TRBJ1-3; D gene ambiguous. Germline assignment: CDR1 SEHNR and CDR2 FQNEAQ (reference sequence). The CDR3 is 14 amino acids. V was trimmed by 4 bases and J by 0 bases, leaving 7 bases between them. The CDR3 DNA sequence: TGTGCCAGCAGCTACACCTCCTCTGGAAACACCATATATTTT. Residues: CASSYTSSGNTIYF.

The J gene is TRBJ1-4, the V gene TRBV28; perhaps TRBD1 as D (6 bases). The V end lost 6 bases, the J end lost 8 bases, and 13 bases lay between the germline ends. This CDR3 is 13 amino acids long. Germline V CDR1 and CDR2: MDHEN, SYDVKM. The CDR3 protein is CASSQGRGEKLFF. CDR3 nucleotide sequence: TGTGCCAGCAGCCAGGGGCGGGGGGAAAAACTGTTTTTT.

This chain joins TRBV5-1 and TRBJ1-4, with 9 bases aligning to TRBD1. Germline V gene data show CDR1 as SGHRS and CDR2 as YFSETQ. The V and J ends lost 5 bases and 7 bases, in that order; junction bases with no gene match: 6. This CDR3 region has 14 residues. CDR3 sequence reads: CASSPQGAGEKLFF. CDR3 in DNA: TGCGCCAGCAGTCCACAGGGGGCGGGTGAAAAACTGTTTTTT.

V is TRBV7-9 and J is TRBJ2-7; 10 bases map to TRBD1. The CDR3 extends over 15 amino acids. The germline CDR1 and CDR2 sequences are SEHNR and FQNEAQ (reference sequence). Trimming removed 4 bases from V and 7 bases from J; junction bases left unmatched: 10. This CDR3 reads CASSSIRQGAREQYF. The CDR3 DNA reads TGTGCCAGCAGCTCGATACGACAGGGGGCAAGGGAGCAGTACTTC.

This rearrangement joins TRBV13 to TRBJ2-1; 8 positions match TRBD1. CDR3 length: 16 residues. V lost 4 bases and J lost 0; bases outside the gene matches: 5. The germline V gene encodes CDR1 PRHDT and CDR2 FYEKMQ (reference sequence). As DNA, the CDR3 is TGTGCCAGCAGCTCGGACAGGGACTTCTCCTACAATGAGCAGTTCTTC. Its translation: CASSSDRDFSYNEQFF.

This rearrangement joins TRBV5-1 to TRBJ1-1; no clear D. CDR1 and CDR2 from the germline V gene are SGHRS and YFSETQ. Trimming pared 3 bases from V and 5 bases from J, leaving 11 bases between. The CDR3 is made up of 13 amino acids. DNA for the CDR3: TGCGCCAGCAGCTCGCAAGGAGGGACTGAAGCTTTCTTT. Its translation is CASSSQGGTEAFF.

In nucleotides, the CDR3 is TGTGCCAGCAGTTCTCAGGGGGTACTCGAGCAGTACTTC. As protein: CASSSQGVLEQYF. The V gene is TRBV28, the J gene TRBJ2-7, with TRBD1 identical over 7 bases. CDR1 and CDR2 from the germline V gene are MDHEN and SYDVKM. V lost 4 bases to trimming and J lost 6 bases; unmatched junction nucleotides: 6. The CDR3 is made up of 13 amino acids.

V is TRBV29-1 and J is TRBJ2-3, with D possibly being TRBD1 (6 bases). This CDR3 contains 14 residues. Germline CDR1 and CDR2: SQVTM and ANQGSEA. V lost 3 bases and J 2 bases, leaving 12 bases between the germline ends. The CDR3 here is CSVDRQVPTDTQYF. The CDR3 DNA is TGCAGCGTTGACCGACAGGTCCCCACAGATACGCAGTATTTT.

The chain employs TRBV10-3 and TRBJ2-7; maybe TRBD2 (5 bases). V lost 7 bases, J lost 5 bases, and 15 bases lay in between. Germline V gene sequence: CDR1 ENHRY, CDR2 SYGVKD. The CDR3 runs to 13 residues. This chain's CDR3 is CAITQGLRDEQYF. For the CDR3, the DNA is TGTGCCATCACCCAAGGACTGAGAGACGAGCAGTACTTC.

This chain connects TRBV9 to TRBJ2-5; 7 bases are a match to TRBD2. This CDR3 spans 13 amino acids. V was clipped by 0 bases and J by 7 bases; unmatched bases: 3. CDR1 SGDLS and CDR2 YYNGEE come from the germline V gene. CDR3 nucleotides: TGTGCCAGCAGCGTAGCTTGGGGGGGGACCCAGTACTTC. It specifies CASSVAWGGTQYF.

About this clone: The germline gene is not matched at one end of the junction; a read error may be the cause. V and J are TRBV5-4 and TRBJ1-2, with 7 bases matching TRBD1. The CDR3 has 15 amino acids. The V gene's germline CDR1 is SGHNT and CDR2 YYREEE (reference sequence). CDR3 nucleotide sequence: TGTGCTAGCAGCTTCCGAGACAGGGCTATCGGTGGCTACACCTTC. It encodes CASSFRDRAIGGYTF.

This chain joins TRBV18 and TRBJ2-7; 7 bases are a match to TRBD2. Germline-derived CDR1 and CDR2 are KGHSH and LQKENI. V trimming: 6 bases; J trimming: 0 bases; junction bases outside the gene matches: 5. This CDR3 region has 14 residues. CDR3 nucleotide sequence: TGTGCCAGCTCTCGGGACTACCTCTCCTACGAGCAGTACTTC. Translating it yields CASSRDYLSYEQYF.

The rearrangement joins TRBV30 to TRBJ2-2, with 8 bases identical to TRBD2. Per germline, CDR1 GTSNPN and CDR2 SVGIG (reference sequence). The J segment lost 0 bases and the V segment lost 7 bases, leaving 13 bases of the junction unmatched. This CDR3 is 17 amino acids long. The CDR3 region is CASPTREGGTNTGELFF. The CDR3 DNA reads as TGTGCCTCACCAACCCGGGAGGGAGGTACGAACACCGGGGAGCTGTTTTTT. Together with reference TRBV30 and TRBJ2-2, the CDR3 gives the full variable domain: SQTIHQWPATLVQPVGSPLSLECTVEGTSNPNLYWYRQAAGRGLQLLFYSVGIGQISSEVPQNLSASRPQDRQFILSSKKLLLSDSGFYLCASPTREGGTNTGELFFGEGSRLTVL.

The chain couples TRBV7-9 to TRBJ2-5, with D hard to call. Gene TRBJ2-7 matches the end of the DNA better, so the J call may be wrong. This CDR3 comprises 14 residues. CDR1 is SEHNR, CDR2 FQNEAQ, per germline (reference sequence). CDR3 sequence reads: CASSLYSSSYEQYF. For the CDR3, the DNA is TGTGCCAGCAGCTTATACTCCAGCTCCTACGAGCAGTACTTC.

This clone was picked up a small number of times. The chain has TRBV9 and TRBJ2-1; 7 bases agree with TRBD1. The trim removed 2 bases at V and 0 bases at J, leaving 2 bases unmatched. Germline lookup yields CDR1 SGDLS and CDR2 YYNGEE. The CDR3 runs 15 residues. Written as DNA, the CDR3 is TGTGCCAGCAGCGTGACAGGGAGCTCCTACAATGAGCAGTTCTTC. Translated, it gives CASSVTGSSYNEQFF.

The rearrangement links TRBV6-1 to TRBJ2-3; D gene uncertain. V lost 7 bases and J 2 bases, leaving 13 bases between the germline ends. Germline V CDR1 and CDR2: MNHNS, SASEGT. CDR3 length equals 14 residues. The CDR3 is CASIRGLYTDTQYF. DNA for the CDR3: TGTGCCAGCATACGTGGTCTCTACACAGATACGCAGTATTTT.